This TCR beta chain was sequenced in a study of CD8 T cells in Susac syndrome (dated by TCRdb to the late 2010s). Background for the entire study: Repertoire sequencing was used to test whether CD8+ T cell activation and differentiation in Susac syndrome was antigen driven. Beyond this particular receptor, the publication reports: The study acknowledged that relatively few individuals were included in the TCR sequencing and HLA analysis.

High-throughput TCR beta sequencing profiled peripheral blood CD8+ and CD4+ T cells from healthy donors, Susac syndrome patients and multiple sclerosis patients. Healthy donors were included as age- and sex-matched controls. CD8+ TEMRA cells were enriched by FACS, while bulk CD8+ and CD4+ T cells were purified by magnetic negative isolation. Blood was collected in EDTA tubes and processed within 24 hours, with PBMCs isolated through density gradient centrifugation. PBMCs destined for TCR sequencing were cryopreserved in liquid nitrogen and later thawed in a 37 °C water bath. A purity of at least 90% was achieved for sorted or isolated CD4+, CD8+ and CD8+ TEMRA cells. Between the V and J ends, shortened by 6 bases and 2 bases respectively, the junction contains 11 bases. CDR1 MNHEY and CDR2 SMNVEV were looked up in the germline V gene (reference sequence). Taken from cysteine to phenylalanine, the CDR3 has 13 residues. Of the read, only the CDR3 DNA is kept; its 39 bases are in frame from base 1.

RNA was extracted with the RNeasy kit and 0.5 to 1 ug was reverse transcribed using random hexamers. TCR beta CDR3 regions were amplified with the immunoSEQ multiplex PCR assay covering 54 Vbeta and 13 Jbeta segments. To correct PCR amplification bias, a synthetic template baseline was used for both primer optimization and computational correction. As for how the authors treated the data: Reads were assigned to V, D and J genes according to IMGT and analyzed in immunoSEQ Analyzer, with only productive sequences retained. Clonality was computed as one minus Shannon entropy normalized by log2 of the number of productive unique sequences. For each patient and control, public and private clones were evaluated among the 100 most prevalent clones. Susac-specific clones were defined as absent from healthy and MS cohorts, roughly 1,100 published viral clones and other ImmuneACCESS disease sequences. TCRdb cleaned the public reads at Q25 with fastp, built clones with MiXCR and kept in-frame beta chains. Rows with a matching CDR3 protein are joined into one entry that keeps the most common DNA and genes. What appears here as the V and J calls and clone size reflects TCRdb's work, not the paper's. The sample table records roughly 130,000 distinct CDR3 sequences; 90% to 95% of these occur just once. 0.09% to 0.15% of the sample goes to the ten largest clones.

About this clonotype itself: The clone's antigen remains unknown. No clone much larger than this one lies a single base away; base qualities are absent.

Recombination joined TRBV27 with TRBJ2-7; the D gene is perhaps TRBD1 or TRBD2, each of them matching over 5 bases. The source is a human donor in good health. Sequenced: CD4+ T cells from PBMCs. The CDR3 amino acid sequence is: CASRGPGTYEQYF. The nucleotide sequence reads TGTGCCAGCAGGGGACCGGGGACCTACGAGCAGTACTTC.